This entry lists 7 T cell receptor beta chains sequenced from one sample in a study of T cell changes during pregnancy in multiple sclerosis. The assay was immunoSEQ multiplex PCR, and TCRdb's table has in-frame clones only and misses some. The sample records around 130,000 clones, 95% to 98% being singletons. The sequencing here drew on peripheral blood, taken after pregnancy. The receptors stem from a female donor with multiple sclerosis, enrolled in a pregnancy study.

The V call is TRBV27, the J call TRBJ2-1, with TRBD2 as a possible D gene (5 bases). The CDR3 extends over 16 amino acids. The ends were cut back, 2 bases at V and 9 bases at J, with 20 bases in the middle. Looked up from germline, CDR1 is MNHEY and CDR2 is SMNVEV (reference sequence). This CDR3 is CASSLASPPLVSEQFF. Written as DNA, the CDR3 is TGTGCCAGCAGTTTAGCGAGCCCCCCACTAGTGAGTGAGCAGTTCTTC.

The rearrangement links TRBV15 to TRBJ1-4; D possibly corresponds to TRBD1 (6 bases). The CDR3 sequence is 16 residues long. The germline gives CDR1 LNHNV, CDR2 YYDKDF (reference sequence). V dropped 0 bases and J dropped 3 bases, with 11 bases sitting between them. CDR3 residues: CATSRDRTAPNEKLFF. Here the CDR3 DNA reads TGTGCCACCAGCAGAGATAGGACAGCCCCTAATGAAAAACTGTTTTTT.

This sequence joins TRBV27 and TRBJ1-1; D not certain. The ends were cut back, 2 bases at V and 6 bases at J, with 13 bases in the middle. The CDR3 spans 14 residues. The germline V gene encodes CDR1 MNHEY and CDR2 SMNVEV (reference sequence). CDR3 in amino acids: CASSLGGGRAEAFF. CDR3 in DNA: TGTGCCAGCAGTTTAGGTGGAGGGAGGGCTGAAGCTTTCTTT.

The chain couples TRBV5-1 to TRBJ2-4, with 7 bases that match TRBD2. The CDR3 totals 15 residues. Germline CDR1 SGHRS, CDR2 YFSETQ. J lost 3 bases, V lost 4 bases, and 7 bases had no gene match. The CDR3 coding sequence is TGCGCCAGCAGCGTGGCCAGCGGGAACAAAAACATTCAGTACTTC. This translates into CASSVASGNKNIQYF.

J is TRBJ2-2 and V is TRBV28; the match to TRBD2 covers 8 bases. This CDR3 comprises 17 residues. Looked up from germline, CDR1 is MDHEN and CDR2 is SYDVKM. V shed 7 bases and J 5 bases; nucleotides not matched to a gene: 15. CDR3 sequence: CASIPAGDPRGTGELFF. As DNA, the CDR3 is TGTGCCAGCATCCCAGCGGGAGACCCTAGGGGGACCGGGGAGCTGTTTTTT.

DNA for the CDR3: TGCGCCAGCAGCCAAGGCCAGGGGTTAGATTCCCTCCACTTT. It translates to CASSQGQGLDSLHF. The chain is built from TRBV4-3 and TRBJ1-6; D is possibly TRBD1 (6 bases). CDR1 is LGHNA and CDR2 is YSLEER in the germline V gene. The CDR3 extends over 14 amino acids. V shed 1 base and J shed 14 bases, with 15 bases lying between them.

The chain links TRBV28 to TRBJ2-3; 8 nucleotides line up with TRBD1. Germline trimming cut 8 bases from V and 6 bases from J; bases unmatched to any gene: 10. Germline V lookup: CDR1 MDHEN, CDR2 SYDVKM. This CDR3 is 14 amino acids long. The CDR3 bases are TGTGCCAGCTGGCGAAGACAGGGGTCGGATACGCAGTATTTT. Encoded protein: CASWRRQGSDTQYF.